The source of this T cell receptor beta chain is a study of early T cells in non-severe SARS-CoV-2 infection. Whole-study context: The chains were unpaired, and the sequenced material was bulk RNA from unsorted whole blood. Study conclusions and caveats: In VDJdb matching, anti-spike CD8 responses were favored while private and CD4 specificities went missing.

This clonotype was counted ten times or more. The target antigen is unknown. In TCRdb, the 5' RACE reads were re-called with MiXCR into one record per CDR3 protein. This sample has roughly 48,000 distinct CDR3 sequences, with roughly 4% found just once. CDR1 and CDR2 (germline): SGHVS, FNYEAQ. CDR3 length: 14 amino acids. V lost 4 bases, J lost 0 bases, and 10 bases lay in between. This TCR was recovered from an adult who was a healthcare worker with PCR-confirmed SARS-CoV-2 infection or an uninfected control (not recorded which). The chain is built from TRBV7-6 and TRBJ2-7; D uncertain. Source material: whole blood. The CDR3 here is CASSSRTASYEQYF. In DNA form, the CDR3 reads TGTGCCAGCAGCTCGAGGACGGCCTCCTACGAGCAGTACTTC. Based on the CDR3 plus reference TRBV7-6 and TRBJ2-7, the full variable domain is GAGVSQSPRYKVTKRGQDVALRCDPISGHVSLYWYRQALGQGPEFLTYFNYEAQQDKSGLPNDRFSAERPEGSISTLTIQRTEQRDSAMYRCASSSRTASYEQYFGPGTRLTVT.